This TCR beta chain was retrieved from a study of PD-L1 blockade in urothelial cancer. The table came from immunoSEQ multiplex PCR; TCRdb's copy has only in-frame clones and leaves some out. Counted here are about 37,000 clones, over 65% occurring once; the ten biggest clones make up 15% to 20%. The CDR3 loop spans 13 amino acids. After removal of 5 bases from V and 3 bases from J, the junction contained 2 bases not matched to a gene. Per germline, CDR1 ENHRY and CDR2 SYGVKD. The material sequenced was PBMCs, taken around atezolizumab (anti-PD-L1) treatment. The rearrangement links TRBV10-3 to TRBJ2-7; 9 bases map to TRBD1. The clonotype comes from a man aged 55 to 69 with urothelial cancer. The chain's CDR3 is CAISRDRDYEQYF. The CDR3 DNA follows: TGTGCCATCAGTAGGGACAGGGACTACGAGCAGTACTTC.